This T cell receptor beta chain was identified in a study of T cell changes during pregnancy in multiple sclerosis. Germline V gene data show CDR1 as SNHLY and CDR2 as FYNNEI. The CDR3 is 12 amino acids. Trimming left V 8 bases short and J 1 base short, with 8 bases between. The method was immunoSEQ multiplex PCR; TCRdb's version includes in-frame clones alone and lacks a portion of them. The top ten clones hold 3.5% to 4.5% of a sample with about 92,000 clones, roughly 93% of them seen once. The receptor was derived from a female donor with multiple sclerosis, enrolled in a pregnancy study. Source: peripheral blood, taken in the first trimester of pregnancy. The chain joins TRBV2 to TRBJ1-1, with a weak D call TRBD1 (5 bases). CDR3 in amino acids: CASLGGNTEAFF. The CDR3 nucleotides read TGTGCCAGCTTGGGGGGGAACACTGAAGCTTTCTTT.